These T cell receptor beta chains were read from a single sample in a study of early stage breast cancer tumors. Sequencing was performed with immunoSEQ multiplex PCR; in TCRdb, only in-frame clones are kept and a portion is missing. The profile shows fewer than 30,000 clones, approximately 80% of them singletons. Sequencing was done on a sample of blood. These receptors were collected from a person in their sixties or seventies with breast cancer. Both conserved end residues are part of each CDR3. D genes are given only for firm matches. Where a row states a size, it is once, few, many or the class of an expanded clone; other rows omit it.

CAWGSTGVETQYF	TGTGCCTGGGGTAGTACAGGGGTAGAGACCCAGTACTTC	13	TRBJ2-5	TRBV30	TRBD1	few
CASSLPPRGDTFYEQYF	TGTGCCAGCAGCCTTCCCCCTCGGGGAGACACCTTCTACGAGCAGTACTTC	17	TRBJ2-7	TRBV7-6	.	.
CASSLLPGSGNTIYF	TGTGCCAGCAGTTTACTTCCGGGCTCTGGAAACACCATATATTTT	15	TRBJ1-3	TRBV27	.	.
CAWTGTGAAWQYF	TGTGCCTGGACCGGGACAGGAGCGGCGTGGCAGTACTTC	13	TRBJ2-7	TRBV30	TRBD1	.
CASSEQGGDTQYF	TGTGCCAGCAGTGAGCAGGGAGGAGATACGCAGTATTTT	13	TRBJ2-3	TRBV6-4	.	.
CASSPQGLGETQYF	TGTGCCAGCAGCCCTCAGGGACTTGGGGAGACCCAGTACTTC	14	TRBJ2-5	TRBV4-2	.	.
CASSATGQGPYEQYF	TGTGCCAGCAGCGCTACGGGACAGGGGCCCTACGAGCAGTACTTC	15	TRBJ2-7	TRBV5-5	TRBD1	.
CSGHRDRGSEAFF	TGCAGCGGGCACCGGGACAGGGGCTCTGAAGCTTTCTTT	13	TRBJ1-1	TRBV29-1	TRBD1	.
CASGTSGRPQQFF	TGTGCCTCCGGGACTAGCGGGAGGCCACAGCAGTTCTTC	13	TRBJ2-1	TRBV30	TRBD2	.
CASSLDRGTDTQYF	TGTGCCAGCAGTTTGGACAGGGGCACAGATACGCAGTATTTT	14	TRBJ2-3	TRBV27	TRBD1	.
CASSRWGDTEAFF	TGTGCCAGCAGCCGGTGGGGGGACACTGAAGCTTTCTTT	13	TRBJ1-1	TRBV7-2	.	.
CASSSRGLQSGYGYTF	TGCGCCAGCAGCTCAAGAGGACTGCAGTCGGGCTATGGCTACACCTTC	16	TRBJ1-2	TRBV5-1	.	.
CASSRQSNQPQHF	TGTGCCAGCAGTCGACAGTCAAATCAGCCCCAGCATTTT	13	TRBJ1-5	TRBV7-6	.	.
CAWSGGGIQPQHF	TGTGCCTGGAGTGGGGGGGGGATACAGCCCCAGCATTTT	13	TRBJ1-5	TRBV30	.	.
CARKDNLRPYNEQFF	TGTGCTAGAAAGGATAACTTGCGGCCCTACAATGAGCAGTTCTTC	15	TRBJ2-1	TRBV30	.	few
CASSFTGQDTEAFF	TGCGCCAGCAGCTTTACAGGGCAGGACACTGAAGCTTTCTTT	14	TRBJ1-1	TRBV5-1	.	.
CASSMVDIQYF	TGTGCCAGCAGTATGGTAGACATTCAGTACTTC	11	TRBJ2-4	TRBV6-6	.	.
CASSQGQDNEQFF	TGTGCCAGCAGCCAGGGACAGGACAATGAGCAGTTCTTC	13	TRBJ2-1	TRBV7-8	TRBD1	.
CASSFAGGSYNEQFF	TGTGCCAGCAGTTTTGCGGGGGGCTCCTACAATGAGCAGTTCTTC	15	TRBJ2-1	TRBV28	TRBD2	.
CASSIVRGGEAFF	TGTGCCAGTAGTATAGTCAGGGGCGGTGAAGCTTTCTTT	13	TRBJ1-1	TRBV19	.	.
CSVKTGDEQYF	TGCAGCGTGAAAACGGGGGACGAGCAGTACTTC	11	TRBJ2-7	TRBV29-1	.	.
CASSEQGSGNTIYF	TGTGCCAGCAGTGAACAGGGCTCTGGAAACACCATATATTTT	14	TRBJ1-3	TRBV6-1	.	.
CASTARKGRLADNEQFF	TGCGCCAGCACTGCCCGAAAGGGGCGACTAGCGGACAATGAGCAGTTCTTC	17	TRBJ2-1	TRBV5-1	TRBD2	.
CASSLYGRVGSEQYF	TGTGCCAGCAGCTTGTATGGTCGAGTGGGCAGCGAGCAGTACTTC	15	TRBJ2-7	TRBV5-4	.	.
CASSVAGSFSSGANVLTF	TGTGCCAGCAGCGTAGCGGGTTCGTTTAGCTCTGGGGCCAACGTCCTGACTTTC	18	TRBJ2-6	TRBV9	.	.
CASSLRPEGGTDTQYF	TGCGCCAGCAGCTTGAGGCCGGAAGGGGGCACAGATACGCAGTATTTT	16	TRBJ2-3	TRBV5-1	.	.
CASSATVVGGYTF	TGTGCCAGCAGCGCTACAGTGGTCGGTGGCTACACCTTC	13	TRBJ1-2	TRBV9	.	once
CASSSGGNEQYF	TGTGCCAGCAGCTCGGGGGGCAACGAGCAGTACTTC	12	TRBJ2-7	TRBV7-6	.	.
CASSPGTGSYEQYF	TGTGCCAGCAGCCCCGGGACAGGGTCCTACGAGCAGTACTTC	14	TRBJ2-7	TRBV7-2	TRBD1	.
CASRPGPLYNEQFF	TGTGCCAGCCGGCCAGGGCCGTTATACAATGAGCAGTTCTTC	14	TRBJ2-1	TRBV19	.	.
CASSLRTRKETQYF	TGTGCCAGCAGCTTAAGAACTCGTAAAGAGACCCAGTACTTC	14	TRBJ2-5	TRBV13	.	.
CASRETGSSYEQYF	TGTGCCAGTAGGGAGACAGGGAGCTCCTACGAGCAGTACTTC	14	TRBJ2-7	TRBV19	TRBD1	.
CASRRGTDAQYF	TGTGCCAGCAGACGAGGGACTGATGCGCAGTATTTT	12	TRBJ2-3	TRBV2	.	.
CASSGTGSNQPQHF	TGTGCCAGTAGTGGGACAGGGTCAAATCAGCCCCAGCATTTT	14	TRBJ1-5	TRBV19	TRBD1	few
CASSEEINYGYTF	TGTGCCAGCAGTGAGGAGATAAACTATGGCTACACCTTC	13	TRBJ1-2	TRBV2	.	.
CASSFSSGRPTDTQYF	TGTGCCAGCAGCTTTTCTAGCGGGAGGCCCACAGATACGCAGTATTTT	16	TRBJ2-3	TRBV5-8	TRBD2	.
CASSRDLGEKLFF	TGTGCCAGCAGCCGGGATCTCGGGGAAAAACTGTTTTTT	13	TRBJ1-4	TRBV7-6	.	.
CASSRTFPGTGTTEAFF	TGTGCCAGCAGCCGCACGTTTCCCGGGACAGGGACCACTGAAGCTTTCTTT	17	TRBJ1-1	TRBV9	TRBD1	.
CASSLEHMNTEAFF	TGCGCCAGCAGCTTGGAACATATGAACACTGAAGCTTTCTTT	14	TRBJ1-1	TRBV5-1	.	.
CSVAASGPQETQYF	TGCAGCGTTGCGGCTAGCGGGCCTCAAGAGACCCAGTACTTC	14	TRBJ2-5	TRBV29-1	TRBD2	.
CASSVGQGANGYTF	TGTGCCAGCAGTGTGGGACAGGGGGCGAATGGCTACACCTTC	14	TRBJ1-2	TRBV2	TRBD1	.
CASSLDSSTGELFF	TGTGCCAGCAGCTTGGATTCCTCCACCGGGGAGCTGTTTTTT	14	TRBJ2-2	TRBV5-8	.	.
CASSQAPSGANVLTF	TGCGCCAGCAGCCAGGCACCCTCTGGGGCCAACGTCCTGACTTTC	15	TRBJ2-6	TRBV4-3	.	.
CATKRSTDTQYF	TGTGCCACAAAGAGGAGCACAGATACGCAGTATTTT	12	TRBJ2-3	TRBV19	.	once